One sample yielded the 15 T cell receptor beta chains listed below, sequenced in a study of T cells in Graves' hyperthyroidism and ophthalmopathy. RNA transcripts yielded amplified TCR beta CDR3 regions. First-round RT-PCR targeting the TCR CDR3 was performed with the HTBI primer set. MiXCR, applied by TCRdb to the multiplex PCR reads, yields one record per CDR3 protein. The repertoire holds about 360,000 distinct CDR3 sequences, with 15% to 19% as singletons. The specimen was blood. The receptor source for this set is a woman aged 18-30 years with Graves' hyperthyroidism that later progressed to Graves' ophthalmopathy.

This sequence joins TRBV12-3 or TRBV12-4 and TRBJ2-2; D remains ambiguous. V shed 3 bases and J shed 10 bases, with 6 bases lying between them. The CDR3 extends over 11 amino acids. The CDR3 loop is CASSLFVELFF. CDR3 bases: TGTGCCAGCAGTTTGTTTGTGGAGCTGTTTTTT.

There are many counts of this clonotype. The chain combines TRBV28 with TRBJ1-2, with a weak D call TRBD1 (6 bases). This CDR3 has 15 amino acids. Trimming took 6 bases from V and 4 from J, leaving 18 bases between them. Germline-derived CDR1 and CDR2 are MDHEN and SYDVKM. The CDR3 region is CASSPRTVFGYGYTF. In DNA, the CDR3 is TGTGCCAGCAGCCCTAGGACAGTTTTCGGCTATGGCTACACCTTC.

This clonotype has at least ten counts. This chain uses TRBV28 with TRBJ2-1; TRBD2 agrees at 9 bases. The germline V gene has CDR1 MDHEN and CDR2 SYDVKM. The CDR3 is made up of 16 amino acids. The V and J ends lost 5 bases and 4 bases, in that order; junction bases with no gene match: 9. The CDR3 bases are TGTGCCAGCAGTATATCTGCGACTAGCGGATACAATGAGCAGTTCTTC. This translates into CASSISATSGYNEQFF.

Note on this clonotype: The germline gene is not matched at one end of the junction; a read error may be the cause. The gene calls are TRBV25-1 and TRBJ2-3; 8 bases fit TRBD1. The germline V gene has CDR1 MGHDK and CDR2 SYGVNS. There are 16 residues in the CDR3. The CDR3 spells CASSGRTGLTGDTRYF. CDR3 bases: TGTGCCAGCAGTGGGCGGACAGGGTTGACTGGAGATACGCGGTATTTT.

In regard to this clonotype: This sequence may be a read error, since a much larger clone differs from it by one base. The chain carries TRBV6-5 and TRBJ2-7; TRBD2 matches at 13 bases. This CDR3 comprises 15 residues. Germline V lookup: CDR1 MNHEY, CDR2 SVGAGI. J gave up 4 bases and V 0 bases, and 0 bases lay outside the gene matches. The CDR3: CASSYSTSGRYEQYF. The CDR3 DNA sequence: TGTGCCAGCAGTTACTCGACTAGCGGGAGGTACGAGCAGTACTTC.

This clonotype was observed many times. The rearrangement uses TRBV11-2 and TRBJ1-1, with D perhaps TRBD1 (5 bases). CDR3 size: 14 residues. Germline V gives CDR1 SGHAT, CDR2 FQNNGV. V lost 3 bases and J 4 bases, leaving 12 bases between the germline ends. The chain's CDR3 is CASSFKGLVTEAFF. The CDR3 DNA is TGTGCCAGCAGCTTTAAGGGGCTGGTCACTGAAGCTTTCTTT.

Only a few counts were recorded for this clonotype. The rearrangement links TRBV6-1 to TRBJ2-7; 8 bases line up with TRBD2. The CDR3 consists of 15 residues. V was pared by 6 bases and J by 2 bases, with 9 bases of the junction left unmatched. CDR1 MNHNS and CDR2 SASEGT come from the germline V gene. This CDR3 is CASRFQRESAYEQYF. In DNA form, the CDR3 reads TGTGCCAGCAGGTTCCAGCGGGAGTCCGCCTACGAGCAGTACTTC.

The sample holds a few counts of this clonotype. V and J are TRBV19 and TRBJ1-2; 10 bases fit TRBD1. The trim removed 4 bases at V and 4 bases at J, leaving 6 bases unmatched. Germline V lookup: CDR1 LNHDA, CDR2 SQIVND (reference sequence). The CDR3 is made up of 15 amino acids. The DNA of the CDR3 is TGTGCCAGTAGTACGATGACAGGGGGCTTCTATGGCTACACCTTC. Protein sequence: CASSTMTGGFYGYTF.

In this sample, this clonotype turned up many times. This chain links TRBV28 with TRBJ2-7, with 8 bases lining up with TRBD2. The CDR3 covers 16 residues. The junction had 8 bases not matched to a gene; V was cut back by 4 bases and J by 0 bases. CDR1 and CDR2 from the germline V gene are MDHEN and SYDVKM. Written as DNA, the CDR3 is TGTGCCAGCAGTTCATCTAGCGGGCGATACTCCTACGAGCAGTACTTC. Its protein product is CASSSSSGRYSYEQYF.

A note on this clonotype: This may stem from a read error, because a much larger clone lies one nucleotide away. The CDR3, as DNA: TGTGTCTGGAGCCCCGACAGCAATGAGCAGTTCTTC. Protein: CVWSPDSNEQFF. V gene TRBV30 combines with J gene TRBJ2-1; perhaps TRBD1 as D (5 bases). Germline V gene data show CDR1 as GTSNPN and CDR2 as SVGIG (reference sequence). The CDR3 extends over 12 amino acids.

The table lists this clonotype with many counts. The chain links TRBV12-3 or TRBV12-4 to TRBJ1-1; D gene unclear. Trimming pared 5 bases from V and 5 bases from J, leaving 15 bases between. This CDR3 contains 14 residues. Here the CDR3 reads CASSLTRARTEAFF. The CDR3 region has the DNA TGTGCCAGCAGTCTGACGCGTGCGAGGACTGAAGCTTTCTTT.

This clonotype has ten or more counts. V and J are TRBV20-1 and TRBJ2-7; TRBD2 agrees at 10 bases. Germline-derived CDR1 and CDR2 are DFQATT and SNEGSKA (reference sequence). The CDR3 totals 14 residues. V shed 3 bases and J 2 bases; nucleotides not matched to a gene: 4. CDR3 DNA: TGCAGTGCTAGGGCAAGCGGGAGGGCCTACGAGCAGTACTTC. Its translation is CSARASGRAYEQYF.

A few counts support this clonotype. The V call is TRBV28, the J call TRBJ2-2; D is perhaps TRBD1 (5 bases). V was pared by 6 bases and J by 5 bases, with 13 bases between. The germline V gene encodes CDR1 MDHEN and CDR2 SYDVKM. The CDR3 spans 14 residues. The CDR3 sequence: CASRSRAYTGELFF. CDR3 nucleotides: TGTGCCAGCAGGAGCAGGGCATATACCGGGGAGCTGTTTTTT. The full variable domain, its missing parts supplied by reference TRBV28 and TRBJ2-2, is DVKVTQSSRYLVKRTGEKVFLECVQDMDHENMFWYRQDPGLGLRLIYFSYDVKMKEKGDIPEGYSVSREKKERFSLILESASTNQTSMYLCASRSRAYTGELFFGEGSRLTVL.

The rearrangement uses TRBV16 and TRBJ2-1; D is undetermined. Germline CDR1 reads KGHSY; CDR2 reads FQNENV. The CDR3 loop spans 16 amino acids. V was shortened by 0 bases and J by 0 bases, with 9 bases between the two germline ends. The CDR3 protein is CASSQSAATSYNEQFF. The CDR3 DNA reads as TGTGCCAGCAGCCAATCCGCCGCCACCTCCTACAATGAGCAGTTCTTC.

This clonotype has a count of ten or more. The CDR3 loop is CASSSRLLSYEQYF. DNA of the CDR3: TGTGCCAGCAGCTCCCGACTCCTCTCCTACGAGCAGTACTTC. The genes are TRBV7-2 and TRBJ2-7; no definite D call. In germline, CDR1 is SGHTA, CDR2 FQGNSA. Trimming stripped 4 bases from V and 0 bases from J, with 10 bases between. This CDR3 spans 14 amino acids. The full variable domain, with the rest looked up from reference TRBV7-2 and TRBJ2-7, is GAGVSQSPSNKVTEKGKDVELRCDPISGHTALYWYRQSLGQGLEFLIYFQGNSAPDKSGLPSDRFSAERTGGSVSTLTIQRTQQEDSAVYLCASSSRLLSYEQYFGPGTRLTVT.